The rows below give T cell receptor beta chains drawn from one sample of a study of shared clonotypes between healthy human individuals. Clones were sequenced by immunoSEQ multiplex PCR, and TCRdb holds only the in-frame ones, with some missing. The profile covers 2 million to 2.5 million clones, with approximately 96% appearing a single time and around 0.13% taken by the ten largest. Sequencing input: naive CD4+ T cells sorted from blood. These receptors were obtained from a man younger than 35 in good health. Each CDR3 is given with its conserved first and last residue. Fields, in order: CDR3 protein, CDR3 DNA, D gene, clone size, V gene, J gene. A D gene is named only where the DNA matches it firmly. Not all rows give a size; the values are once, few, many and, for expanded clones, a class.

CASSWGQGGNTIYF	TGTGCCAGCAGCTGGGGACAGGGCGGAAACACCATATATTTT	TRBD1	-	TRBV5-6	TRBJ1-3
CASSISPGHSNYGYTF	TGTGCCAGTAGTATCTCCCCGGGACACTCTAACTATGGCTACACCTTC	-	-	TRBV19	TRBJ1-2
CAWSGGHGTQYF	TGTGCCTGGAGTGGAGGACACGGGACCCAGTACTTC	-	-	TRBV30	TRBJ2-5
CASSLQFTGLVNGYTF	TGTGCCAGCAGCCTTCAATTTACAGGGCTGGTGAATGGCTACACCTTC	-	-	TRBV5-5	TRBJ1-2
CASSQEHRGRETQYF	TGCGCCAGCAGCCAAGAGCACAGGGGGAGGGAGACCCAGTACTTC	TRBD1	-	TRBV4-3	TRBJ2-5
CASSLQGLWSNQPQHF	TGTGCCAGCAGTTTACAGGGATTGTGGAGCAATCAGCCCCAGCATTTT	-	-	TRBV27	TRBJ1-5
CSVGPGRGLTDTQYF	TGCAGCGTTGGCCCAGGACGAGGGCTCACAGATACGCAGTATTTT	-	-	TRBV29-1	TRBJ2-3
CASSESANSPLHF	TGCGCCAGCAGTGAGTCGGCCAATTCACCCCTCCACTTT	-	-	TRBV10-1	TRBJ1-6
CASSPVLVDRANNSPLHF	TGTGCCAGCAGCCCGGTTTTAGTAGACCGGGCTAATAATTCACCCCTCCACTTT	-	once	TRBV7-2	TRBJ1-6
CASSEARGSGNTIYF	TGTGCCAGCAGTGAAGCAAGAGGCTCTGGAAACACCATATATTTT	-	-	TRBV25-1	TRBJ1-3
CASSATLASYEQYF	TGTGCCAGCAGTGCTACGCTGGCGTCCTACGAGCAGTACTTC	-	-	TRBV7-6	TRBJ2-7
CASSGGPTYEQYF	TGCGCCAGCAGCGGAGGACCCACCTACGAGCAGTACTTC	-	-	TRBV5-1	TRBJ2-7
CASTRGYYGYTF	TGTGCCAGCACCCGAGGTTATTATGGCTACACCTTC	-	-	TRBV6-6	TRBJ1-2
CAWSDNYEQYF	TGTGCCTGGAGCGATAACTACGAGCAGTACTTC	-	-	TRBV30	TRBJ2-7
CASSPGLQRFF	TGTGCCAGCAGCCCTGGACTACAGCGGTTCTTC	-	-	TRBV6-6	TRBJ2-1
CASSYVSVNTEAFF	TGTGCCAGTAGTTACGTATCCGTGAACACTGAAGCTTTCTTT	-	-	TRBV19	TRBJ1-1
CASSLMGQRGATYEQYF	TGTGCCAGCAGCTTAATGGGGCAGCGGGGGGCCACCTACGAGCAGTACTTC	TRBD2	-	TRBV7-2	TRBJ2-7
CASSLDGWGYTF	TGCGCCAGCAGCTTGGACGGCTGGGGCTACACCTTC	-	-	TRBV5-1	TRBJ1-2
CASSDRVGELFF	TGTGCCAGCAGTGACAGGGTTGGGGAGCTGTTTTTT	-	-	TRBV6-1	TRBJ2-2
CASSLESVGSYEQYF	TGTGCCAGCAGCTTGGAGTCCGTGGGCTCCTACGAGCAGTACTTC	-	-	TRBV5-4	TRBJ2-7
CATRDRAHQPQHF	TGTGCCACGAGGGACAGGGCGCATCAGCCCCAGCATTTT	TRBD1	-	TRBV6-1	TRBJ1-5
CASSLGYGTGTYEQYF	TGTGCCAGCAGCTTGGGATACGGGACAGGGACCTACGAGCAGTACTTC	TRBD1	-	TRBV5-6	TRBJ2-7
CASSYVARGQTQYF	TGTGCCAGCAGTTACGTAGCGCGCGGACAGACCCAGTACTTC	-	-	TRBV6-5	TRBJ2-5